The following is a T cell receptor beta chain sequence with its context. This record belongs to a study of blood T cell repertoires in COVID-19. For the study at large: The United States, Italy and Spain were the sources of the acute and convalescent COVID-19 samples.

This CDR3 region has 14 residues. Germline lookup yields CDR1 MDHEN and CDR2 SYDVKM. V shed 4 bases and J 5 bases; nucleotides not matched to a gene: 7. Participants, about 18 to 100 years old, spanned approximately 26 US areas. Symptom resolution, clearance, or two negative PCRs marked the recovered donors of Cohort 3. This table comes from immunoSEQ multiplex PCR, and its TCRdb copy is limited to in-frame clones, with some not included. There are about 120,000 clones in the sample; 80% to 85% occur only once, and around 4.2% lies in the top ten. Source material: PBMCs or T cells enriched from blood (not recorded which). The TCR was taken from a woman under 40 who had recovered from COVID-19. The chain joins TRBV28 to TRBJ2-7; TRBD1 matches at 8 bases. CDR3 in DNA: TGTGCCAGCAGTTCTGGACAGGGCGTGAACGAGCAGTACTTC. The encoded protein is CASSSGQGVNEQYF.